This TCR beta chain is drawn from a study of blood T cell repertoires in COVID-19 (dated by TCRdb to the early 2020s). About the investigation overall: Collaborator samples came from the United States, Italy and Spain and covered acute and convalescent phases of COVID-19. The repertoires were made available in a free public database intended to serve as a resource for research on the immune response to SARS-CoV-2. Where HLA class I and class II types were available, the types were taken from metadata supplied by the sample provider, not from assay-based typing. The material from the prospective study consisted of cDNA or gDNA derived from T cells, B-cell-depleted T cells, or PBMCs. The dataset comprised deeply sampled blood TCRbeta repertoires from subjects exposed to, actively infected with, or recovered from COVID-19. Samples came from the ongoing ImmuneRACE study (first 160 participants) plus 1,254 subjects from 6 global collaborators. The sample metadata nearly always contained a de-identified subject ID, COVID-19 status, age in years and sex. What the authors observed across the whole study: How much clinical and demographic metadata was included differed by source and by participant, and the metadata was provided uncurated.

Collaborating institutions collected whole blood in K2EDTA tubes following their own protocols. For TCRbeta analysis, collaborators shipped samples as frozen whole blood, isolated PBMCs, or DNA extracted from either of those sample types. The immunoSEQ Assay, a bias-controlled multiplex PCR, was used to amplify TCRbeta CDR3 regions from genomic DNA. On the study's bioinformatics: Nucleated cell counts per sample were estimated from amplification of reference gene primers within the assay. To quantify the absolute abundance of each unique TCRbeta CDR3 rearrangement, sequence reads were collapsed and filtered. For each sample, productive Simpson clonality was calculated as the square root of Simpson's diversity index across productive rearrangements. Drawn from immuneACCESS, this table holds only the in-frame rearrangements with V and J called that TCRdb kept. Clones are partly lost; checked studies trace under half to an unresolved V gene and leave the rest unexplained. V, J and clone size are taken as reported in that table, and D and trimming were inferred from the DNA itself. Within this sample are more than 95,000 clones, with about 89% of them counted one time only. 4% to 6% of the sample lies in the top ten.

This clone was seen just once. Its antigen is not yet known. Within one base of it there is no much larger clone, and no base qualities were kept. Source material: peripheral blood. The origin of this receptor is a human donor in a cohort sampled during active COVID-19.

The CDR3 region has the sequence CASSDSPDRVRGYTF. The nucleotide sequence reads as follows: TGTGCCAGCAGTGACTCCCCCGACAGGGTCCGTGGCTACACCTTC. The chain is assembled from TRBV6-4 and TRBJ1-2; 7 junctional bases match TRBD1. CDR1 and CDR2 are read off the germline V gene as MRHNA and SNTAGT. The CDR3, cysteine through phenylalanine, is 15 amino acids long. The read is trimmed to its CDR3 DNA, 45 bases read in frame from base 1. Relative to germline, V is missing 0 bases and J is missing 7 bases, with 8 bases of the junction outside any gene match.